Sequencing of this T cell receptor (beta chain) was carried out in a study of T cell repertoires in cytomegalovirus infection. Study information: Public TCR beta signatures indicated both CMV infection and matching HLA type.

Per germline, CDR1 SEHNR and CDR2 FQNEAQ (reference sequence). V was clipped by 5 bases and J by 7 bases; unmatched bases: 9. The CDR3 contains 16 residues. TCRdb ran MiXCR on the reads and lists one entry per CDR3 protein. The sample holds 150,000 to 200,000 distinct CDR3 sequences, under 15% seen once. Study conclusions and caveats: Identification of carriers of CMV plus the relevant HLA was performed using cumulative public TCR beta family frequency. It was HLA-C-restricted CMV-specific TCR beta clonotypes that dominated the response ex vivo.

This clonotype was seen ten or more times. Its antigen is unknown. The clonotype originates from a human donor in good health (CMV status not recorded). Some clones in this sample may be carry-over from other donors' samples. V usage is TRBV7-9 and J usage is TRBJ1-6; the match to TRBD1 covers 9 bases. Sequencing was done on a sample of PBMCs. The CDR3 DNA sequence: TGTGCCAGCAGCCCCCGGGACAGGGTTCCGAATTCACCCCTCCACTTT. It encodes CASSPRDRVPNSPLHF.